The 18 T cell receptor beta chains in this list originate from one sample, sequenced in a study of T cell responses to AZD1222 COVID-19 vaccine. The assay was immunoSEQ multiplex PCR, and TCRdb's table has in-frame clones only and misses some. The sample lists about 140,000 clones, around 94% occurring once. This material consisted of peripheral blood, taken after recovery from COVID-19. The source of these receptors is an adult who had recovered from COVID-19.

V is TRBV18 and J is TRBJ2-3, with no clear D. This CDR3 contains 13 residues. Trimming cost V 3 bases and J 5 bases, with 9 bases left between them. The V gene's germline CDR1 is KGHSH and CDR2 LQKENI. In DNA, the CDR3 is TGTGCCAGCTCACCCAGCCGAGGAGATACGCAGTATTTT. Translation: CASSPSRGDTQYF.

J is TRBJ2-2 and V is TRBV14; D might be TRBD1 or TRBD2, each matching 5 bases. CDR1 SGHDN and CDR2 FVKESK come from the germline V gene. The CDR3 is made up of 15 amino acids. V lost 6 bases, J lost 2 bases, and 13 bases lay in between. The CDR3 DNA is TGTGCCAGCAGTCCACACCGGGGCAACACCGGGGAGCTGTTTTTT. Translating it yields CASSPHRGNTGELFF. Full variable domain (outside the CDR3, taken from reference TRBV14 and TRBJ2-2): EAGVTQFPSHSVIEKGQTVTLRCDPISGHDNLYWYRRVMGKEIKFLLHFVKESKQDESGMPNNRFLAERTGGTYSTLKVQPAELEDSGVYFCASSPHRGNTGELFFGEGSRLTVL.

The gene calls are TRBV18 and TRBJ1-1; 8 bases agree with TRBD1. Germline CDR1 reads KGHSH; CDR2 reads LQKENI. This CDR3 contains 16 residues. J lost 0 bases, V lost 5 bases, and 8 bases had no gene match. CDR3 sequence reads: CASSISGTGMNTEAFF. The CDR3, as DNA: TGTGCCAGCTCAATATCCGGGACAGGCATGAACACTGAAGCTTTCTTT.

This chain uses TRBV11-2 with TRBJ2-7, with 7 positions matching TRBD2. The V and J ends lost 3 bases and 1 base, in that order; junction bases with no gene match: 6. The CDR3 has 15 residues. The germline CDR1 and CDR2 sequences are SGHAT and FQNNGV. CDR3 amino acids: CASSFHQGLSYEQYF. The CDR3 DNA is TGTGCCAGCAGCTTCCATCAGGGACTATCCTACGAGCAGTACTTC. Drawing the rest from reference TRBV11-2 and TRBJ2-7, the complete variable domain is EAGVAQSPRYKIIEKRQSVAFWCNPISGHATLYWYQQILGQGPKLLIQFQNNGVVDDSQLPKDRFSAERLKGVDSTLKIQPAKLEDSAVYLCASSFHQGLSYEQYFGPGTRLTVT.

The chain employs TRBV6-1 and TRBJ2-7, with a possible D match to TRBD1 (6 bases). Germline values: CDR1 MNHNS, CDR2 SASEGT. The length of the CDR3 is 16 residues. V dropped 2 bases and J dropped 2 bases, with 16 bases sitting between them. In DNA form, the CDR3 reads TGTGCCAGCAGTGAATTCCAGGACAGCCTTACCTACGAGCAGTACTTC. This sequence encodes CASSEFQDSLTYEQYF.

This chain joins TRBV7-8 and TRBJ1-2, with TRBD1 matching over 9 bases. CDR3 length equals 16 residues. Trimming at V came to 1 base and at J to 2 bases, leaving 5 bases not matched to a gene. The germline gives CDR1 SGHVS, CDR2 FQNEAQ. CDR3 bases: TGTGCCAGCAGCTTAGTTGGGACAGGGACAAACTATGGCTACACCTTC. Translating it yields CASSLVGTGTNYGYTF.

The chain links TRBV10-3 to TRBJ1-2; 9 positions agree with TRBD1. This CDR3 has 18 amino acids. Germline assignment: CDR1 ENHRY and CDR2 SYGVKD. V shed 5 bases, J shed 0 bases, and the junction held 13 bases outside the gene matches. CDR3 amino acids: CAISSPGTGTKANYGYTF. The CDR3 nucleotides are TGTGCCATCAGTTCCCCCGGGACAGGGACCAAAGCTAACTATGGCTACACCTTC.

With regard to this clone: The sample carries other DNA sequences with the same CDR3. This chain links TRBV19 with TRBJ2-7; the D is unclear. Germline lookup yields CDR1 LNHDA and CDR2 SQIVND (reference sequence). The CDR3 spans 12 residues. Trimming removed 6 bases from V and 3 bases from J, with 9 bases in between. This CDR3 reads CASSPGSYEQYF. The CDR3 DNA follows: TGTGCCAGTAGCCCGGGCAGCTACGAGCAGTACTTC. Together with reference TRBV19 and TRBJ2-7, the CDR3 gives the full variable domain: DGGITQSPKYLFRKEGQNVTLSCEQNLNHDAMYWYRQDPGQGLRLIYYSQIVNDFQKGDIAEGYSVSREKKESFPLTVTSAQKNPTAFYLCASSPGSYEQYFGPGTRLTVT.

The rearrangement uses TRBV2 and TRBJ1-3; 7 nucleotides agree with TRBD1. The CDR3 spans 13 residues. CDR1 SNHLY and CDR2 FYNNEI come from the germline V gene. Trimming cost V 7 bases and J 4 bases; bases outside gene matches: 4. The CDR3 here is CASTGQAGNTIYF. CDR3 coding DNA: TGTGCCAGCACCGGACAGGCCGGAAACACCATATATTTT.

The chain links TRBV2 to TRBJ2-3; no clear D gene. The CDR3 loop spans 14 amino acids. Germline CDR1 is SNHLY and CDR2 is FYNNEI. The ends were cut back, 4 bases at V and 0 bases at J, with 8 bases in the middle. The CDR3 DNA reads TGTGCCAGCAGTGTTGACGGTAGCACAGATACGCAGTATTTT. Translating it yields CASSVDGSTDTQYF. Full variable domain (remainder filled in from reference TRBV2 and TRBJ2-3): EPEVTQTPSHQVTQMGQEVILRCVPISNHLYFYWYRQILGQKVEFLVSFYNNEISEKSEIFDDQFSVERPDGSNFTLKIRSTKLEDSAMYFCASSVDGSTDTQYFGPGTRLTVL.

The CDR3 here is CASSEGPRGSYEQYF. The DNA for the CDR3 is TGTGCCAGCAGTGAAGGACCCCGGGGGTCCTACGAGCAGTACTTC. This chain joins TRBV6-1 and TRBJ2-7; a weak D match, TRBD2 (6 bases). Germline V gene sequence: CDR1 MNHNS, CDR2 SASEGT. The CDR3 has 15 amino acids. V lost 1 base, J lost 1 base, and 11 bases lay in between.

The gene calls are TRBV28 and TRBJ1-3; D is unclear. Trimming shortened V by 6 bases and J by 2 bases, and 5 bases separated the two germline ends. CDR1 and CDR2 from the germline V gene are MDHEN and SYDVKM. The CDR3 sequence is 12 residues long. CDR3 residues: CASRGPGNTIYF. CDR3 bases: TGTGCCAGCAGAGGGCCTGGAAACACCATATATTTT.

This chain links TRBV15 with TRBJ2-7; unclear D gene. V shed 5 bases and J shed 6 bases, with 2 bases lying between them. The CDR3 covers 9 residues. In germline, CDR1 is LNHNV, CDR2 YYDKDF (reference sequence). The DNA of the CDR3 is TGTGCCACCAGCGGCGAGCAGTACTTC. Translated, it gives CATSGEQYF.

The chain uses TRBV7-3 and TRBJ2-1; the match to TRBD2 covers 7 bases. Trimming at V came to 4 bases and at J to 2 bases, leaving 14 bases not matched to a gene. Germline V lookup: CDR1 SGHTA, CDR2 FQGTGA. This CDR3 is built from 18 residues. The CDR3 region has the DNA TGTGCCAGCAGCTCCCTTTCCTGCGGACTAGGAGCCTACAATGAGCAGTTCTTC. Residues: CASSSLSCGLGAYNEQFF.

Comment on this clone: One junction end disagrees with the germline gene, perhaps due to a read error. The V call is TRBV28, the J call TRBJ2-7, with TRBD2 matching over 12 bases. CDR1 MDHEN and CDR2 SYDVKM come from the germline V gene. The length of the CDR3 is 14 residues. CDR3 protein: CAGSLAGGPYEQYF. CDR3 DNA sequence: TGTGCCGGCAGTCTAGCGGGAGGGCCGTACGAGCAGTACTTC.

Only one count was recorded for this clone. The CDR3 loop is CASSWGTEKKETQYF. Written as DNA, the CDR3 is TGCGCCAGCAGCTGGGGGACGGAAAAAAAGGAGACCCAGTACTTC. The chain joins TRBV5-1 to TRBJ2-5; TRBD1 or TRBD2 may be the D gene (5 bases each). Trimming stripped 3 bases from V and 5 bases from J, with 17 bases between. The CDR3 has 15 amino acids. Germline lookup yields CDR1 SGHRS and CDR2 YFSETQ.

This clone was counted a single time. V usage is TRBV2 and J usage is TRBJ2-7; D ambiguous. Germline CDR1 and CDR2: SNHLY and FYNNEI. This CDR3 is 14 amino acids long. The germline V and J ends were trimmed by 4 bases and 0 bases, with 10 bases remaining between them. DNA of the CDR3: TGTGCCAGCAGTGCCGATACAAACTCCTACGAGCAGTACTTC. It specifies CASSADTNSYEQYF.

The rearrangement uses TRBV2 and TRBJ1-2; TRBD1 might be the D (5 bases). The CDR3 totals 18 residues. V lost 9 bases and J 0 bases, leaving 26 bases between the germline ends. Germline CDR1 SNHLY, CDR2 FYNNEI. CDR3 residues: CARGQGSKSRRTNYGYTF. DNA for the CDR3: TGTGCCAGGGGCCAGGGATCCAAGAGCCGCAGGACTAACTATGGCTACACCTTC.